The clone carrying this T cell receptor (beta chain) was counted a single time. Documented time point: week 3, after first cycle of checkpoint inhibitor. The CDR3 consists of 14 residues. The V gene end was trimmed by 1 base and the J gene end by 9 bases; junction bases not matched to a gene: 6. Per germline, CDR1 SGHVS and CDR2 FQNEAQ. This entry is derived from a study of blood T cell dynamics during melanoma immunotherapy. The table came from immunoSEQ multiplex PCR; TCRdb's copy has only in-frame clones and leaves some out. This table holds over 3,500 clones, about 78% found once. The source is a human donor with melanoma. The chain carries TRBV7-8 and TRBJ1-5; TRBD1 aligns across 7 bases. The sample here was blood, taken from a patient treated with checkpoint blockade. Here the CDR3 reads CASSLEGAAAPQHF. CDR3 nucleotide sequence: TGTGCCAGCAGCTTAGAGGGGGCCGCGGCGCCCCAGCATTTT.